This entry is about one T cell receptor (beta chain). The data were taken from a study of OX40 agonist ivuxolimab in advanced cancers. The V gene's germline CDR1 is SNHLY and CDR2 FYNNEI. Between the trimmed V and J ends, which lost 11 bases and 0 bases, there was a span of 12 bases. The CDR3 sequence is 13 residues long. The data were produced by immunoSEQ multiplex PCR, yet TCRdb's version contains in-frame clones alone and is incomplete. The data show 70,000 to 85,000 clones, around 83% seen once. The sample here was CD4+ or CD8+ T cells sorted from blood, taken in a trial of the OX40 agonist ivuxolimab. The receptor comes from an adult with an advanced solid tumor such as melanoma, head and neck, liver or kidney cancer. The chain links TRBV2 to TRBJ2-3, with D tentatively TRBD1 or TRBD2 (6 bases each). The CDR3 DNA reads as TGTGCCCGGAGGGGGACTAGCACAGATACGCAGTATTTT. This translates into CARRGTSTDTQYF.